Below, 13 T cell receptor beta chains from the same sample are listed, as sequenced in a study of preoperative IRX-2 immunotherapy in early breast cancer. Treatment meaning: preoperative locoregional IRX-2 cytokine immunotherapy. The repertoire was sequenced with immunoSEQ multiplex PCR; TCRdb's copy has only in-frame clones and lacks some. The sample lists around 28,000 clones, 65% to 85% occurring once. The sequencing here drew on lymph node tissue, taken before IRX-2 immunotherapy. The source is a human donor with breast cancer.

This chain connects TRBV19 to TRBJ2-5; 9 positions match TRBD1. The trim removed 3 bases at V and 5 bases at J, leaving 7 bases unmatched. The V gene's germline CDR1 is LNHDA and CDR2 SQIVND (reference sequence). This CDR3 has 15 residues. CDR3 DNA sequence: TGTGCCAGTAGTATTGGACAGGGGCGGGCGGAGACCCAGTACTTC. Its translation: CASSIGQGRAETQYF.

The J gene is TRBJ2-7, the V gene TRBV6-8; D possibly corresponds to TRBD2 (5 bases). Germline assignment: CDR1 MNHGY and CDR2 SAAAGT. Between the trimmed V and J ends, which lost 0 bases and 2 bases, there was a span of 8 bases. This CDR3 has 14 amino acids. The CDR3 protein is CASSYSGRAYEQYF. CDR3 DNA: TGTGCCAGCAGTTACTCGGGGAGAGCCTACGAGCAGTACTTC.

The chain couples TRBV19 to TRBJ1-5; D may be TRBD1 (5 bases). V lost 11 bases, J lost 3 bases, and 17 bases lay in between. Germline V gene data show CDR1 as LNHDA and CDR2 as SQIVND (reference sequence). This CDR3 spans 14 amino acids. CDR3 protein: CASKGRQNNQPQHF. CDR3 nucleotide sequence: TGTGCCTCCAAAGGTAGACAGAACAATCAGCCCCAGCATTTT. Together with reference TRBV19 and TRBJ1-5, the CDR3 gives the full variable domain: DGGITQSPKYLFRKEGQNVTLSCEQNLNHDAMYWYRQDPGQGLRLIYYSQIVNDFQKGDIAEGYSVSREKKESFPLTVTSAQKNPTAFYLCASKGRQNNQPQHFGDGTRLSIL.

The chain combines TRBV15 with TRBJ1-6; 9 nucleotides agree with TRBD1. This CDR3 spans 16 amino acids. Germline V gene data show CDR1 as LNHNV and CDR2 as YYDKDF (reference sequence). V shed 11 bases, J shed 8 bases, and the junction held 16 bases outside the gene matches. The CDR3 sequence: CASSVSPGQGDSPLHF. CDR3 coding DNA: TGTGCCTCCTCAGTTTCCCCGGGACAGGGAGATTCACCCCTCCACTTT.

This chain joins TRBV28 and TRBJ1-2; TRBD1 is a possible D gene (5 bases). Germline lookup yields CDR1 MDHEN and CDR2 SYDVKM. V was pared by 2 bases and J by 3 bases, with 13 bases between. This CDR3 comprises 15 residues. The CDR3: CASSLAGTDDYGYTF. The CDR3 DNA reads TGTGCCAGCAGTTTAGCAGGGACCGATGACTATGGCTACACCTTC.

The chain has TRBV11-3 and TRBJ2-1; TRBD2 matches 7 bases. The CDR3 has 16 residues. J was trimmed by 8 bases and V by 1 base; bases with no gene match: 11. The germline gives CDR1 SGHNT, CDR2 YENEEA. The CDR3 sequence: CASSLGAGWESDEQFF. The CDR3 DNA reads TGTGCCAGCAGCTTAGGAGCGGGGTGGGAGAGCGATGAGCAGTTCTTC.

V usage is TRBV6-8 and J usage is TRBJ1-3; unclear D gene. The germline CDR1 and CDR2 sequences are MNHGY and SAAAGT. The CDR3 is 12 amino acids. V gave up 10 bases and J gave up 6 bases, with 13 bases separating them. The CDR3 loop is CAIRTDANTIYF. CDR3 in DNA: TGTGCCATCAGAACAGACGCAAACACCATATATTTT.

V and J are TRBV11-3 and TRBJ1-2; D call uncertain. Germline values: CDR1 SGHNT, CDR2 YENEEA. The CDR3 is 14 amino acids. V was clipped by 5 bases and J by 3 bases, with 13 bases between them. CDR3 in DNA: TGTGCCAGCAGCCGGAACGTGGGTGACTATGGCTACACCTTC. This sequence encodes CASSRNVGDYGYTF.

The V gene is TRBV5-1, the J gene TRBJ1-1; D uncertain. CDR1 and CDR2 from the germline V gene are SGHRS and YFSETQ. This CDR3 region has 14 residues. Trimming took off 1 base at V and 1 base at J, with 8 bases between the two ends. The CDR3 here is CASSLTVGNTEAFF. The DNA for the CDR3 is TGCGCCAGCAGCTTGACCGTAGGGAACACTGAAGCTTTCTTT.

The chain is built from TRBV19 and TRBJ1-1, with TRBD1 identical over 7 bases. The germline CDR1 and CDR2 sequences are LNHDA and SQIVND (reference sequence). The CDR3 covers 15 residues. V lost 8 bases, J lost 0 bases, and 9 bases stayed unmatched. CDR3 amino acids: CASGPGTAMNTEAFF. CDR3 coding DNA: TGTGCCAGTGGCCCCGGGACAGCTATGAACACTGAAGCTTTCTTT.

The rearrangement uses TRBV10-2 and TRBJ1-3; D is perhaps TRBD1 (5 bases). The germline V gene encodes CDR1 WSHSY and CDR2 SAAADI. V lost 0 bases to trimming and J lost 7 bases, with 10 bases between them. The CDR3 runs 14 residues. CDR3 loop: CASSESGGLNTIYF. CDR3 coding DNA: TGCGCCAGCAGTGAGTCGGGGGGGTTGAACACCATATATTTT.

This clone is termed medium-sized. In DNA, the CDR3 is TGTGCCAGCAGCCAAGGAGATCAGCCCCAGCATTTT. Translating it yields CASSQGDQPQHF. This chain links TRBV14 with TRBJ1-5; D remains unclear. The V end lost 1 base, the J end lost 5 bases, and 3 bases lay between the germline ends. Germline-derived CDR1 and CDR2 are SGHDN and FVKESK. This CDR3 has 12 residues.

This clone is a singleton in its sample. V usage is TRBV11-3 and J usage is TRBJ1-2; D gene uncertain. The CDR3 contains 15 residues. The ends were cut back, 5 bases at V and 6 bases at J, with 19 bases in the middle. The germline V gene encodes CDR1 SGHNT and CDR2 YENEEA. The CDR3 is CASSTNVGDSDGYTF. The CDR3, as DNA: TGTGCCAGCAGCACAAATGTTGGAGACTCGGATGGCTACACCTTC. The full variable domain, in which reference TRBV11-3 and TRBJ1-2 provide the parts outside the CDR3, is EAGVVQSPRYKIIEKKQPVAFWCNPISGHNTLYWYLQNLGQGPELLIRYENEEAVDDSQLPKDRFSAERLKGVDSTLKIQPAELGDSAVYLCASSTNVGDSDGYTFGSGTRLTVV.